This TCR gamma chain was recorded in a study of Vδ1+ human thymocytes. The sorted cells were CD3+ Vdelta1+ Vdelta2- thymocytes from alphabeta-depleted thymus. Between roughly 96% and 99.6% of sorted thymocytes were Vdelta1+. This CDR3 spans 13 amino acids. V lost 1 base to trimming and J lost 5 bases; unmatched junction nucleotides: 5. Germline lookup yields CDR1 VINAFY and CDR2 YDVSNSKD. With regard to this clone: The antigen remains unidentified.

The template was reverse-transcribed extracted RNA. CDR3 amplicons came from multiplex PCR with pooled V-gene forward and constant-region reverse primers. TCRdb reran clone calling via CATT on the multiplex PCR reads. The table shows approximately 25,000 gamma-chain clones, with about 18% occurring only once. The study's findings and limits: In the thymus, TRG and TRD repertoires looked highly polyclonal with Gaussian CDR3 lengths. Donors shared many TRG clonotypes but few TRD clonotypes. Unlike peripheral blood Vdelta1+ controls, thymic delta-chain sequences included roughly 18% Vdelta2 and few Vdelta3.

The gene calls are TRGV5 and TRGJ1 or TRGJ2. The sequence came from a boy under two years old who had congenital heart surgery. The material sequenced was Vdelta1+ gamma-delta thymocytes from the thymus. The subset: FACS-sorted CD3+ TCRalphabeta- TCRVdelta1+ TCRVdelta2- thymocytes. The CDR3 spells CATWDSLNYKKLF. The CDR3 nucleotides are TGTGCCACCTGGGACAGTCTGAATTATAAGAAACTCTTT.